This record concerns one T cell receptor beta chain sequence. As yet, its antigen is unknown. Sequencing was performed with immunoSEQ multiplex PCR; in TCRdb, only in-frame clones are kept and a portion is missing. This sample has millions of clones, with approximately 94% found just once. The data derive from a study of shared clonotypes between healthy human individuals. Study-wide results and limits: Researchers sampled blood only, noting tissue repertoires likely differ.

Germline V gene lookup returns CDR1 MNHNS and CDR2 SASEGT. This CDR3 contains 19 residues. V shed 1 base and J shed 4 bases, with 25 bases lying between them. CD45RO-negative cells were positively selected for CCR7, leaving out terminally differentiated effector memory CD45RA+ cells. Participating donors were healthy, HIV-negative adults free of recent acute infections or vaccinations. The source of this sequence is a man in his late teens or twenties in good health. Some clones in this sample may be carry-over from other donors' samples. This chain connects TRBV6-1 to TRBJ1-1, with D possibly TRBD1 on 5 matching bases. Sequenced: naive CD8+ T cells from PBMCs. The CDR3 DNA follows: TGTGCCAGCAGTGAAGAGTTTACCGGGACCGTCGGGATGGGCACTGAAGCTTTCTTT. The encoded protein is CASSEEFTGTVGMGTEAFF.